A selection of T cell receptor beta chains follows, all from one sample in a study of blood T cell repertoires in COVID-19. Using immunoSEQ multiplex PCR, the repertoire was profiled, and TCRdb retains in-frame clones only, with some absent. The sample contains roughly 190,000 clones, roughly nine tenths of which appear only once. Sequencing was done on a sample of peripheral blood. The receptors were gathered from a woman in her sixties with COVID-19, enrolled during active disease. Each CDR3 is given with its conserved first and last residue. The D gene is left open where the match is weak. Not every row has a clone size; where given, it reads once, few, many or a size class.

j_call	v_call	clone_size	d_call	cdr3_nt	cdr3_aa
TRBJ2-7	TRBV19	-	-	TGTGCCAGTAGTATTGGTGGCGGGGAAAGCTCCTACGAGCAGTACTTC	CASSIGGGESSYEQYF
TRBJ2-5	TRBV9	-	TRBD2	TGTGCCAGCAGCGTAGCTGGCGGGAGGGCCGGGGAGACCCAGTACTTC	CASSVAGGRAGETQYF
TRBJ2-7	TRBV21-1	-	-	TGTGCCAGCAGTCCTAGGGGCTACGAGCAGTACTTC	CASSPRGYEQYF
TRBJ1-1	TRBV24-1	-	-	TGTGCCACCAGTGATCCAGTTCATGACAGGGAAGCTTTCTTT	CATSDPVHDREAFF
TRBJ2-7	TRBV28	-	-	TGTGCCAGCAGTCATGCGGCCTACGAGCAGTACTTC	CASSHAAYEQYF
TRBJ2-7	TRBV3-1/TRBV3-2	-	TRBD2	TGTGCCAGCAGCCCTGCAGGGACTAGCGGGAACGAGCAGTACTTC	CASSPAGTSGNEQYF
TRBJ2-3	TRBV7-2	-	TRBD2	TGTGCCAGCAGCTCCCCTCATGGGGGACTAGCGGGAGTAGGTACGCAGTATTTT	CASSSPHGGLAGVGTQYF
TRBJ1-5	TRBV19	-	TRBD1	TGTGCCAGTAGTACAGACAGGGATAGCAATCAGCCCCAGCATTTT	CASSTDRDSNQPQHF
TRBJ2-5	TRBV12-3/TRBV12-4	-	-	TGTGCCAGTGGACAACACCAAGAGACCCAGTACTTC	CASGQHQETQYF
TRBJ2-7	TRBV2	once	-	TGTGCCAGCGGGGATGGAGGGAGAGGGACTTACGAGCAGTACTTC	CASGDGGRGTYEQYF
TRBJ1-5	TRBV6-5	-	TRBD1	TGTGCCAGCAGTCTCGGACAGGGGGGACAGCCCCAGCATTTT	CASSLGQGGQPQHF
TRBJ2-5	TRBV10-1	-	-	TGCGCCAGCAGTAAACAGATCCAAGAGACCCAGTACTTC	CASSKQIQETQYF
TRBJ1-4	TRBV6-5	-	TRBD1	TGTGCCAGCAGGTCAGGGGGACCTAATGAAAAACTGTTTTTT	CASRSGGPNEKLFF
TRBJ2-7	TRBV29-1	few	TRBD2	TGCAGCGTTGACCGCGCGGGAGGGAGCTCCTACGAGCAGTACTTC	CSVDRAGGSSYEQYF
TRBJ2-1	TRBV19	-	-	TGTGCCAGTAGCGGGACTCCACCAGGCTATGAGCAGTTCTTC	CASSGTPPGYEQFF
TRBJ1-3	TRBV6-5	-	-	TGTGCCAGCAGTTCCGGGTCTGCTGGAAACACCATATATTTT	CASSSGSAGNTIYF
TRBJ2-1	TRBV7-8	-	-	TGTGCCAGCAGCTTAGCGGGAGAAGGCTATGAGCAGTTCTTC	CASSLAGEGYEQFF
TRBJ1-1	TRBV4-1	-	-	TGCGCCAGCAGCCATCATACCCAGGGCCCTGAAGGGGGAGAAGCTTTCTTT	CASSHHTQGPEGGEAFF
TRBJ2-7	TRBV6-4	-	TRBD2	TGTGCCAGCAGTGAGCCCGGGCGGGAGGGCCTGAACGAGCAGTACTTC	CASSEPGREGLNEQYF